This TCR beta chain was observed in a study of glioma-infiltrating T cells. Study-wide points: Very few CDR3 sequences were shared between tissue and blood.

This CDR3 has 12 residues. Germline V gene sequence: CDR1 LNHDA, CDR2 SQIVND (reference sequence). V gave up 3 bases and J gave up 3 bases, with 4 bases separating them. The iRepertoire nested amplicon-rescue multiplex PCR amplified TCR alpha and beta CDR3s from RNA. Using its own MiXCR run on the multiplex PCR reads, TCRdb lists one record per CDR3 protein. The table has about 5,800 distinct CDR3 sequences, about 28% seen once. This clonotype was counted at least ten times. As yet, its antigen is unknown. The sample comprised glioma tissue, nonneoplastic brain tissue, or PBMCs (not recorded which). The chain combines TRBV19 with TRBJ2-3; unclear D gene. The TCR was taken from a human donor with low-grade glioma or glioblastoma, undergoing nonglioma brain surgery, or in good health (not recorded which). As DNA, the CDR3 is TGTGCCAGTAGTATCCCTACAGATACGCAGTATTTT. Protein product: CASSIPTDTQYF.